A selection of T cell receptor beta chains follows, all from one sample in a study of T-cell reconstitution after alpha-beta-depleted transplantation in children. MiXCR was run by TCRdb on the PCR reads, yielding one entry per CDR3 protein. The profile shows a few hundred thousand distinct CDR3 sequences, approximately 10% of them singletons. The source was PBMCs from the stem cell graft donor, collected from the stem cell graft. The source is a human donor who donated a stem cell graft to a child with acute lymphoblastic leukemia. Each CDR3 is given with its conserved first and last residue.

v_gene	len	j_gene	CDR3aa
TRBV4-3	14	TRBJ2-2	CASSSGQNTGELFF
TRBV9	13	TRBJ2-5	CASSVDGMETQYF
TRBV12-3/TRBV12-4	16	TRBJ2-7	CASDWAGVQGGYEQYF
TRBV7-9	15	TRBJ2-2	CASSGDSRLPGELFF
TRBV5-1	13	TRBJ2-7	CASSQGYSYEQYF
TRBV7-9	16	TRBJ1-3	CASSDRDKYSGNTIYF
TRBV19	14	TRBJ2-7	CASSDTGHPYEQYF
TRBV3-1	15	TRBJ2-5	CASSQVNRPKETQYF
TRBV5-1	14	TRBJ2-5	CASKNSGEEETQYF
TRBV7-2	13	TRBJ2-5	CASSLSGLETQYF
TRBV4-1	19	TRBJ2-1	CASSHRLAGGSASYNEQFF
TRBV5-6	14	TRBJ2-3	CASSTGQGEDTQYF
TRBV5-6	17	TRBJ2-2	CASSFPGSPANTGELFF
TRBV6-2/TRBV6-3	16	TRBJ2-5	CASSTRRDRHVETQYF
TRBV5-1	18	TRBJ2-1	CASSLITGEGGSYNEQFF
TRBV11-2	14	TRBJ1-1	CASSLEPGGTEAFF
TRBV7-2	15	TRBJ2-1	CASSLASYGYNEQFF
TRBV12-3/TRBV12-4	17	TRBJ2-5	CASSSRRAASGQETQYF
TRBV6-4	9	TRBJ2-7	CASSDSVGF
TRBV20-1	21	TRBJ2-5	CSARVGIAGGAVLVDWKTQYF
TRBV7-3	15	TRBJ1-6	CASSLTPRQGSPLHF
TRBV28	13	TRBJ2-7	CASSPVSSYEQYF
TRBV28	16	TRBJ2-3	CASTSLGGSSTDTQYF
TRBV24-1	16	TRBJ1-1	CATSDGPRQGGTEAFF
TRBV5-1	14	TRBJ2-7	CASSGERSSYEQYF
TRBV20-1	13	TRBJ1-6	CSARSDRDSPLHF
TRBV5-4	16	TRBJ2-7	CASSTGLAGRSYEQYF
TRBV7-7	15	TRBJ2-1	CASSLGGGRRHEQFF
TRBV4-1	18	TRBJ2-2	CASSQAHSERESTGELFF
TRBV15	18	TRBJ2-3	CATSRDSRGLGGTDTQYF
TRBV15	17	TRBJ2-1	CATSRDRLAGGAHEQFF
TRBV7-9	16	TRBJ2-5	CASSRSGTGGQETQYF
TRBV6-2/TRBV6-3	17	TRBJ2-7	CASSYSYPSGTRNEQYF
TRBV28	13	TRBJ2-7	CASRRDKQYEQYF
TRBV7-2	14	TRBJ2-3	CASSLDRGQDTQYF
TRBV6-5	17	TRBJ2-4	CASSNPGTSGSRHIQYF
TRBV20-1	18	TRBJ2-3	CSAGTGGRAYGLTDTQYF
TRBV25-1	12	TRBJ1-5	CASSTTNQPQHF
TRBV4-3	16	TRBJ1-4	CASSQERGIGYEKLFF
TRBV4-1	17	TRBJ1-4	CASSQGRLGGSNEKLFF
TRBV7-3	15	TRBJ2-1	CASSREGSSYNEQFF
TRBV10-3	14	TRBJ2-7	CAIRGDREGGEQYF
TRBV3-1	15	TRBJ2-3	CASSQFIAATDTQYF
TRBV5-1	15	TRBJ2-1	CASSLSPLFYNEQFF
TRBV12-3/TRBV12-4	12	TRBJ2-1	CASTAGDGEQFF
TRBV3-1	14	TRBJ2-7	CASSQVNRGYEQYF
TRBV7-6	14	TRBJ2-3	CASSPQGGTDTQYF
TRBV6-1	14	TRBJ1-6	CASDWDSQNSPLHF
TRBV20-1	18	TRBJ2-1	CSASGRDRDHSTYNEQFF
TRBV7-2	14	TRBJ2-5	CASSQPGQGLAQYF
TRBV5-1	14	TRBJ2-7	CASRPERGYYGQYF
TRBV5-6	14	TRBJ2-1	CASSFGTEHGGQFF
TRBV7-9	16	TRBJ2-7	CASSLVGTGSTYEQYF
TRBV27	19	TRBJ2-7	CASSLSGTSGSQRPYEQYF
TRBV12-3/TRBV12-4	17	TRBJ2-1	CASSLGGWGLAGVGQFF